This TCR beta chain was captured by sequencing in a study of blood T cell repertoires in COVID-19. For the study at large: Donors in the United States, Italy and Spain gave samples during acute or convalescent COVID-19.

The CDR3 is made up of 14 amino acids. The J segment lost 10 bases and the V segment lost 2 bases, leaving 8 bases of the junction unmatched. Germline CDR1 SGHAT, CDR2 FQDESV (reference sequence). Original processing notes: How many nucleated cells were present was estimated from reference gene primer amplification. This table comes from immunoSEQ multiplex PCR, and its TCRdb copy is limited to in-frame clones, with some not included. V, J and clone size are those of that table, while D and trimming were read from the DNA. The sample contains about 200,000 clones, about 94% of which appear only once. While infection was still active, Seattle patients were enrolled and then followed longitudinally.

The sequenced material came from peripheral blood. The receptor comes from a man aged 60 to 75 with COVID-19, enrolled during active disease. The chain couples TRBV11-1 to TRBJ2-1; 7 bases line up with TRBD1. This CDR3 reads CASSLSRGLGEQFF. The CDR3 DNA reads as TGTGCCAGCAGCTTATCCAGGGGGTTGGGGGAGCAGTTCTTC.